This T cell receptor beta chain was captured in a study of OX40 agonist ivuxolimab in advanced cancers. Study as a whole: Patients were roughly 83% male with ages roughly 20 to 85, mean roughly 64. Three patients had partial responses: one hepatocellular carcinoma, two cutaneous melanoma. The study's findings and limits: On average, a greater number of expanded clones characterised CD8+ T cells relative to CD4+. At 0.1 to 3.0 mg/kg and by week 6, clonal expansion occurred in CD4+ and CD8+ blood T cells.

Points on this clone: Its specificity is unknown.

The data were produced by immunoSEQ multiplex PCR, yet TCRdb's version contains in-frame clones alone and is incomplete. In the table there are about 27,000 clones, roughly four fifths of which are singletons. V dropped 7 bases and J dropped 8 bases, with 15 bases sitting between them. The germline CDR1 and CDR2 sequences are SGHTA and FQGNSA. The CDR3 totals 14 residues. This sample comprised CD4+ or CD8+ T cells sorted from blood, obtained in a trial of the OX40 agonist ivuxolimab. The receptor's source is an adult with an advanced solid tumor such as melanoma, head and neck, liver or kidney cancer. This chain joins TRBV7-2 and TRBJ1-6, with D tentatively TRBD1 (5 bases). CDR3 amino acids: CASTPWGGDSPLHF. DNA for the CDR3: TGTGCCAGCACGCCTTGGGGGGGGGATTCACCCCTCCACTTT. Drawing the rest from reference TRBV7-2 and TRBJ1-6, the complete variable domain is GAGVSQSPSNKVTEKGKDVELRCDPISGHTALYWYRQSLGQGLEFLIYFQGNSAPDKSGLPSDRFSAERTGGSVSTLTIQRTQQEDSAVYLCASTPWGGDSPLHFGNGTRLTVT.